What follows are 23 T cell receptor beta chains derived from one specimen sequenced in a study of T cells in Graves' hyperthyroidism and ophthalmopathy. From RNA transcripts, TCR beta CDR3 regions were amplified. With the HTBI primer set, the TCR CDR3 went through a first round of RT-PCR. TCRdb called the multiplex PCR reads again in MiXCR, with one record for every CDR3 protein. The sample shows under 400,000 distinct CDR3 sequences, roughly a fifth of them seen only once. Sequences were obtained from blood. The receptors stem from a woman aged 50 to 60 with Graves' hyperthyroidism.

This clonotype was observed at least ten times. The gene calls are TRBV27 and TRBJ2-5, with 7 bases matching TRBD2. Germline CDR1 is MNHEY and CDR2 is SMNVEV (reference sequence). With V trimmed by 6 bases and J by 5 bases, 9 bases remained unmatched. The CDR3 runs to 14 residues. CDR3 nucleotides: TGTGCCAGCAGATTAACCGCCGGGAGGGAGACCCAGTACTTC. Translating it yields CASRLTAGRETQYF.

This clonotype was detected many times. The rearrangement joins TRBV11-2 to TRBJ1-4; tentatively, D is TRBD1 (6 bases). CDR1 and CDR2 (germline): SGHAT, FQNNGV. Trimming took 2 bases from V and 3 from J, leaving 16 bases between them. The CDR3 sequence is 17 residues long. The CDR3 loop reads CASSLNGQRGPNEKLFF. In nucleotides, the CDR3 is TGTGCCAGCAGCTTAAATGGACAGAGAGGACCTAATGAAAAACTGTTTTTT.

The CDR3 reads CASSSLANSYEQYF. The CDR3 DNA reads as TGTGCCAGCAGCTCCCTAGCAAACTCCTACGAGCAGTACTTC. V is TRBV7-8 and J is TRBJ2-7, with D possibly TRBD2 on 5 matching bases. This CDR3 has 14 residues. From germline, CDR1 is SGHVS and CDR2 FQNEAQ. Trimming removed 4 bases from V and 0 bases from J, with 10 bases in between.

There are a few counts of this clonotype. The rearrangement joins TRBV10-3 to TRBJ2-3, with D hard to call. V gave up 3 bases and J gave up 4 bases, with 11 bases separating them. The CDR3 totals 14 residues. Germline V gene data show CDR1 as ENHRY and CDR2 as SYGVKD. The CDR3 DNA reads as TGTGCCATCAGTGACCTAGGAAGTGCAGATACGCAGTATTTT. Its protein product is CAISDLGSADTQYF.

This clonotype was found many times. The chain employs TRBV11-3 and TRBJ2-5; the match to TRBD2 covers 10 bases. Germline CDR1 and CDR2: SGHNT and YENEEA. The CDR3 consists of 15 residues. J was trimmed by 5 bases and V by 5 bases; bases with no gene match: 8. The CDR3 bases are TGTGCCAGCAGCCTTGGACTAGCGGCGCGGGAGACCCAGTACTTC. Protein sequence: CASSLGLAARETQYF.

Ten or more counts support this clonotype. J is TRBJ2-7 and V is TRBV20-1, with D uncertain. CDR3 length equals 14 residues. Germline V lookup: CDR1 DFQATT, CDR2 SNEGSKA (reference sequence). Trimming left V 6 bases short and J 6 bases short, with 21 bases between. The CDR3 protein is CSATAIGLDLEQYF. CDR3 bases: TGCAGTGCCACCGCAATAGGTCTAGATCTCGAGCAGTACTTC.

This clonotype was observed at least ten times. The V and J genes are TRBV27 and TRBJ1-6, with a tentative D call TRBD1 (6 bases). Per germline, CDR1 MNHEY and CDR2 SMNVEV (reference sequence). The CDR3 runs to 14 residues. Trimming removed 3 bases from V and 7 bases from J, with 10 bases in between. CDR3 bases: TGTGCCAGCAGTTTCGCAGGGGCCAATTCACCCCTCCACTTT. This sequence encodes CASSFAGANSPLHF.

This clonotype has at least ten counts. The rearrangement joins TRBV11-3 to TRBJ2-1, with 10 bases identical to TRBD2. The CDR3 totals 15 residues. Losses at the gene ends were 5 bases for V and 7 bases for J; bases not matched to a gene: 8. In germline, CDR1 is SGHNT, CDR2 YENEEA. CDR3 sequence reads: CASSPASGSWNEQFF. The CDR3 DNA reads as TGTGCCAGCAGCCCCGCTAGCGGGAGTTGGAATGAGCAGTTCTTC.

This clonotype was observed a few times. The chain recombines TRBV4-2 with TRBJ1-3; the D is unclear. This CDR3 spans 16 amino acids. Trimming took off 0 bases at V and 0 bases at J, with 9 bases between the two ends. Germline V lookup: CDR1 LGHNA, CDR2 YNFKEQ. Here the CDR3 DNA reads TGTGCCAGCAGCCAAGATATGGGCAGCTCTGGAAACACCATATATTTT. It translates to CASSQDMGSSGNTIYF.

This clonotype appeared many times. The chain has TRBV3-1 and TRBJ2-3; D is undetermined. Germline loops: CDR1 LGHDT, CDR2 YNNKEL (reference sequence). CDR3 length equals 15 residues. Trimming stripped 4 bases from V and 3 bases from J, with 14 bases between. The CDR3 coding sequence is TGTGCCAGCAGCCGCCGCCAGACGGCTACAGATACGCAGTATTTT. This codes for CASSRRQTATDTQYF.

V is TRBV4-1 and J is TRBJ2-5, with TRBD2 matching 7 bases. Germline trimming cut 1 base from V and 5 bases from J; bases unmatched to any gene: 7. CDR3 length: 15 amino acids. The germline V gene encodes CDR1 MGHRA and CDR2 YSYEKL. The chain's CDR3 is CASSQGRRGGETQYF. DNA of the CDR3: TGCGCCAGCAGCCAAGGAAGGCGGGGAGGGGAGACCCAGTACTTC.

The chain is built from TRBV12-3 or TRBV12-4 and TRBJ1-2; TRBD1 might be the D (6 bases). V was shortened by 5 bases and J by 0 bases, with 19 bases between the two germline ends. The CDR3 covers 17 residues. The CDR3 region has the DNA TGTGCCAGCAGTGCAAGGGGCAGGGGACGGCCTAACTATGGCTACACCTTC. Protein sequence: CASSARGRGRPNYGYTF.

This clonotype was seen ten or more times. Germline is not matched at one junction end, which may reflect a read error. The chain links TRBV5-1 to TRBJ1-1; D is uncertain. Germline V CDR1 and CDR2: SGHRS, YFSETQ. The CDR3 runs to 12 residues. The CDR3 reads CASSLDSTEVFF. For the CDR3, the DNA is TGCGCCAGCAGCTTGGATAGCACTGAAGTTTTCTTT.

Many counts were recorded for this clonotype. The CDR3 sequence is CASSSATGELFF. The DNA for the CDR3 is TGTGCCAGCAGCTCAGCGACCGGGGAGCTGTTTTTT. V gene TRBV28 combines with J gene TRBJ2-2; D is unclear. The CDR3 has 12 residues. V lost 6 bases, J lost 5 bases, and 7 bases lay in between. The germline V gene has CDR1 MDHEN and CDR2 SYDVKM.

This clonotype was found many times. The chain employs TRBV7-9 and TRBJ1-1, with no clear D. The V gene's germline CDR1 is SEHNR and CDR2 FQNEAQ (reference sequence). V was cut by 2 bases and J by 0 bases, with 7 bases left in between. The CDR3 runs 14 residues. CDR3 residues: CASSLRELNTEAFF. The CDR3 DNA reads TGTGCCAGCAGCTTACGGGAACTGAACACTGAAGCTTTCTTT.

Many counts were recorded for this clonotype. The chain combines TRBV2 with TRBJ2-1; D perhaps matches TRBD1 (6 bases). The length of the CDR3 is 15 residues. The germline V gene encodes CDR1 SNHLY and CDR2 FYNNEI. Trimming pared 6 bases from V and 5 bases from J, leaving 17 bases between. CDR3 sequence: CASSPDGQGNNEQFF. In nucleotides, the CDR3 is TGTGCCAGCAGCCCAGACGGTCAGGGGAACAATGAGCAGTTCTTC.

This clonotype occurred many times. This chain joins TRBV28 and TRBJ2-3; D uncertain. CDR1 and CDR2 from the germline V gene are MDHEN and SYDVKM. The CDR3 is made up of 14 amino acids. Trimming cost V 8 bases and J 0 bases, with 12 bases left between them. The CDR3 DNA reads as TGTGCCAGCTACAGTCTGCCTAGCACAGATACGCAGTATTTT. Protein sequence: CASYSLPSTDTQYF. The full variable domain, in which reference TRBV28 and TRBJ2-3 provide the parts outside the CDR3, is DVKVTQSSRYLVKRTGEKVFLECVQDMDHENMFWYRQDPGLGLRLIYFSYDVKMKEKGDIPEGYSVSREKKERFSLILESASTNQTSMYLCASYSLPSTDTQYFGPGTRLTVL.

The CDR3 DNA reads as TGTGCCTGTGGACAGTTCACTGAAGCTTTCTTT. Its translation: CACGQFTEAFF. V is TRBV10-3 and J is TRBJ1-1, with D possibly matching TRBD1 (6 bases). From germline, CDR1 is ENHRY and CDR2 SYGVKD. CDR3 size: 11 residues. V was cut by 11 bases and J by 4 bases, with 11 bases left in between.

This clonotype turned up a few times. V gene TRBV5-1 combines with J gene TRBJ2-5; 9 bases map to TRBD1. The CDR3 extends over 17 amino acids. Germline CDR1 and CDR2: SGHRS and YFSETQ. V was clipped by 0 bases and J by 5 bases; unmatched bases: 11. The CDR3 nucleotides read TGCGCCAGCAGCTTGGCGGACAGGGGAGTCGAGAAGGAGACCCAGTACTTC. This sequence encodes CASSLADRGVEKETQYF.

The chain is built from TRBV20-1 and TRBJ2-2, with TRBD2 identical over 9 bases. V trimming: 2 bases; J trimming: 4 bases; junction bases outside the gene matches: 5. This CDR3 has 15 residues. The germline CDR1 and CDR2 sequences are DFQATT and SNEGSKA (reference sequence). CDR3 DNA: TGCAGTGCTAGAATACTAGCGGGCGTCACCGGGGAGCTGTTTTTT. It codes for CSARILAGVTGELFF.

This clonotype was counted many times. The chain joins TRBV12-3 or TRBV12-4 to TRBJ1-2; D gene ambiguous. The CDR3 has 14 residues. The V gene lost 5 bases and the J gene lost 0 bases, with 10 bases spanning the gap. The DNA for the CDR3 is TGTGCCAGCAGTCTCGTACAAGCTAACTATGGCTACACCTTC. Amino acid sequence: CASSLVQANYGYTF.

This clonotype has ten or more counts. V gene TRBV28 combines with J gene TRBJ2-1; 8 nucleotides line up with TRBD1. V shed 5 bases, J shed 1 base, and the junction held 7 bases outside the gene matches. In germline, CDR1 is MDHEN, CDR2 SYDVKM. This CDR3 comprises 16 residues. The CDR3, as DNA: TGTGCCAGCAGTGAAACAGGGGGTGTATCCTACAATGAGCAGTTCTTC. This sequence encodes CASSETGGVSYNEQFF. Supplemented by reference TRBV28 and TRBJ2-1, the full variable domain reads DVKVTQSSRYLVKRTGEKVFLECVQDMDHENMFWYRQDPGLGLRLIYFSYDVKMKEKGDIPEGYSVSREKKERFSLILESASTNQTSMYLCASSETGGVSYNEQFFGPGTRLTVL.

This clonotype has a count of ten or more. The chain joins TRBV4-2 to TRBJ1-1; 7 bases are a match to TRBD1. In germline, CDR1 is LGHNA, CDR2 YNFKEQ. This CDR3 is 15 amino acids long. Trimming removed 1 base from V and 2 bases from J; junction bases left unmatched: 4. Here the CDR3 reads CASSQVEGANTEAFF. DNA of the CDR3: TGTGCCAGCAGCCAAGTCGAGGGGGCAAACACTGAAGCTTTCTTT.